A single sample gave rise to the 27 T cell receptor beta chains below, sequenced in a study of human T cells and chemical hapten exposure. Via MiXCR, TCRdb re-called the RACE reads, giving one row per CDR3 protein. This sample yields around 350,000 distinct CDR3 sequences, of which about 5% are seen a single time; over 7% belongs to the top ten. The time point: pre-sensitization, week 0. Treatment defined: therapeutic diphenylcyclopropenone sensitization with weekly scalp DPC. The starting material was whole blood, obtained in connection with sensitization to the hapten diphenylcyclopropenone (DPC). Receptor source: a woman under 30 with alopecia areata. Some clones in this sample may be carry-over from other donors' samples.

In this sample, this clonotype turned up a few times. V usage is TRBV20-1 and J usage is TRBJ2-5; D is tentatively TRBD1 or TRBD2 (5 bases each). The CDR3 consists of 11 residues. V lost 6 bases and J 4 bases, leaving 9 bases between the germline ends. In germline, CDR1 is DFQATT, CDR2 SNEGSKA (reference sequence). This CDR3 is CSAGAAETQYF. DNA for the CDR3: TGCAGTGCCGGGGCAGCAGAGACCCAGTACTTC.

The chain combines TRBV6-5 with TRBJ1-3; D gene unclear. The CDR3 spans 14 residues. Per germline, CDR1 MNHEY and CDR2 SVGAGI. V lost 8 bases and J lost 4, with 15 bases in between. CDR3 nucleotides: TGTGCCAGCTCGGCCGGGTACACCGGAAACACCATATATTTT. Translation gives CASSAGYTGNTIYF.

The CDR3 spells CASSSKTGAYNSPLHF. For the CDR3, the DNA is TGCGCCAGCAGCAGCAAGACAGGGGCTTATAATTCACCCCTCCACTTT. J is TRBJ1-6 and V is TRBV4-3, with 8 nucleotides matching TRBD1. J gave up 4 bases and V 5 bases, and 7 bases lay outside the gene matches. The CDR3 sequence is 16 residues long. Germline loops: CDR1 LGHNA, CDR2 YSLEER.

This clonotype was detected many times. CDR3 residues: CSVDRQATEAFF. The CDR3 DNA is TGCAGCGTTGATCGACAGGCCACTGAAGCTTTCTTT. V is TRBV29-1 and J is TRBJ1-1, with D possibly TRBD1 on 6 matching bases. The CDR3 has 12 amino acids. Germline CDR1 and CDR2: SQVTM and ANQGSEA. With 3 bases removed from V and 4 bases from J, the gap between germline ends came to 9 bases.

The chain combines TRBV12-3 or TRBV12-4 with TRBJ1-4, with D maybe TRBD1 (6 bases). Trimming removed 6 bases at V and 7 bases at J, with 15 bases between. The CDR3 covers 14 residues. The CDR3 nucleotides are TGTGCCAGCAGAACGGGCAGGGGAGGTGAAAAACTGTTTTTT. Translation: CASRTGRGGEKLFF.

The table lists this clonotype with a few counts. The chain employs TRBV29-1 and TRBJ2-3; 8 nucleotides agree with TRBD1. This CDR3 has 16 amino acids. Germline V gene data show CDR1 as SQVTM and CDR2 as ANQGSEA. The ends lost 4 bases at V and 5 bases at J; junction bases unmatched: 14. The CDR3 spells CSVVYMVRGHEDTQYF. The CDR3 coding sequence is TGCAGCGTTGTGTATATGGTCAGGGGGCATGAAGATACGCAGTATTTT.

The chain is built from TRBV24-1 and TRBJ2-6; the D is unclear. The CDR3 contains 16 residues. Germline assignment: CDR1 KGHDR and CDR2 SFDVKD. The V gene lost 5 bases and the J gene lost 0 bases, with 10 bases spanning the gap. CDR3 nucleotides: TGTGCCACCAGTGTGTTAGGCCTCTCTGGGGCCAACGTCCTGACTTTC. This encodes CATSVLGLSGANVLTF.

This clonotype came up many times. For the CDR3, the DNA is TGTGCCAGCAGGGTCGGGGGCTCCTACGAGCAGTACTTC. Its protein product is CASRVGGSYEQYF. The J gene is TRBJ2-7, the V gene TRBV27, with a possible D match to TRBD2 (6 bases). The CDR3 extends over 13 amino acids. Trimming removed 6 bases at V and 0 bases at J, with 9 bases between. Germline CDR1 and CDR2: MNHEY and SMNVEV (reference sequence).

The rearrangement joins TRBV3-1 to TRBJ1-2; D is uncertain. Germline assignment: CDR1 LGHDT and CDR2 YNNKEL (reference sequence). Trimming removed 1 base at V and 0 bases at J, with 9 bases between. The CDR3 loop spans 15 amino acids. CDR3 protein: CASSQGRSANYGYTF. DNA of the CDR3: TGTGCCAGCAGCCAAGGCCGGAGTGCTAACTATGGCTACACCTTC.

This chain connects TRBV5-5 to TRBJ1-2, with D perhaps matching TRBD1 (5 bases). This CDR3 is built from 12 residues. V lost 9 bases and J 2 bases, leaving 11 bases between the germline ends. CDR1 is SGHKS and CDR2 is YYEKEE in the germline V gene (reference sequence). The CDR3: CATSTVNYGYTF. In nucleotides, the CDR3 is TGTGCCACCTCGACAGTAAACTATGGCTACACCTTC.

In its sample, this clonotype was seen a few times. DNA for the CDR3: TGTGCCAGCAGCCCGGGACACACCTACGAGCAGTACTTC. Translation gives CASSPGHTYEQYF. The rearrangement joins TRBV12-3 or TRBV12-4 to TRBJ2-7; a weak D match, TRBD1 (6 bases). The CDR3 has 13 amino acids. V lost 6 bases, J lost 2 bases, and 11 bases lay in between.

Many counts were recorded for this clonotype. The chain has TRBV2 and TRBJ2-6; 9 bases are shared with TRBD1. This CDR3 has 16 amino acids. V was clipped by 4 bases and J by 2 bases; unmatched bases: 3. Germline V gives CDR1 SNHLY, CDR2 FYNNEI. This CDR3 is CASSGTGGTGANVLTF. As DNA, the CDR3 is TGTGCCAGCAGTGGAACAGGGGGCACTGGGGCCAACGTCCTGACTTTC.

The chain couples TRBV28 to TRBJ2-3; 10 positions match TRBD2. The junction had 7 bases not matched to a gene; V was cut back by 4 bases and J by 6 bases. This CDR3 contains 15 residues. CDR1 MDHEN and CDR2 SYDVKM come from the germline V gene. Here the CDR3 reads CASSSPTSGADTQYF. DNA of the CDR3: TGTGCCAGCAGTTCCCCCACTAGCGGGGCCGATACGCAGTATTTT.

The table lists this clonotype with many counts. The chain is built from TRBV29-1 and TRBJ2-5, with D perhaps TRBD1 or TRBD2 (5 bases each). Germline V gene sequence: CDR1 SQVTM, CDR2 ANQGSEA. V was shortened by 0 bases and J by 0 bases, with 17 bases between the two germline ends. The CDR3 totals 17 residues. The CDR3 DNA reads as TGCAGCGTTGAAGATCGGGGCAGCCCTCCGTACCAAGAGACCCAGTACTTC. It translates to CSVEDRGSPPYQETQYF.

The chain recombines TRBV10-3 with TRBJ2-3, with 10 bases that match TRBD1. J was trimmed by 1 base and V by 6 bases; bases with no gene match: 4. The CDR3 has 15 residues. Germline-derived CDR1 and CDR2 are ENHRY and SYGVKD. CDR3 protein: CAISRGTGGTDTQYF. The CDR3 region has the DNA TGTGCCATCAGCCGTGGGACAGGGGGCACAGATACGCAGTATTTT.

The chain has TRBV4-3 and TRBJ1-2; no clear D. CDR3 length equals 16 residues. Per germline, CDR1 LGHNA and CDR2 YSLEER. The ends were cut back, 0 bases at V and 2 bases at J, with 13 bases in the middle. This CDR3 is CASSQDSGSRNYGYTF. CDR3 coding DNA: TGCGCCAGCAGCCAAGATAGCGGATCCAGGAACTATGGCTACACCTTC.

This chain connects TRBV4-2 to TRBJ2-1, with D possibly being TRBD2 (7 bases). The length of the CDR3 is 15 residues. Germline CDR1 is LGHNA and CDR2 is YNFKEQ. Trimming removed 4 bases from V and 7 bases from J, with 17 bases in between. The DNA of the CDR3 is TGTGCCAGCAGCCCTTTATGGGGGGGGCAAAATGAGCAGTTCTTC. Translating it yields CASSPLWGGQNEQFF.

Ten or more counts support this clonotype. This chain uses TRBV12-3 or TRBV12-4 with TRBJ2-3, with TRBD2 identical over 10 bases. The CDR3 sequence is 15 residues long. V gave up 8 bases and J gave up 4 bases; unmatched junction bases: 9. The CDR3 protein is CASSKRGGLPDTQYF. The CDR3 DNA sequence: TGTGCCAGCTCCAAGCGGGGGGGCCTTCCAGATACGCAGTATTTT.

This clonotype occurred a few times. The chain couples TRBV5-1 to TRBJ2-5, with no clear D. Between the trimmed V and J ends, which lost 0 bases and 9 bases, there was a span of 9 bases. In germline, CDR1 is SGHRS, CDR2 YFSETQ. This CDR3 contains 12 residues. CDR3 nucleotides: TGCGCCAGCAGCTTGGAAGGGAATCCCCAGTACTTC. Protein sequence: CASSLEGNPQYF.

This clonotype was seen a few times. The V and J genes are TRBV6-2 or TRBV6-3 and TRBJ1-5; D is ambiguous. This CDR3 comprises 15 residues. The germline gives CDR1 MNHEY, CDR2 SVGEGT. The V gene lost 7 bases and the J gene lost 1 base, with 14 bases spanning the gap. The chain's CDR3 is CASTPDGASNQPQHF. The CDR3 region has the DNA TGTGCCAGCACCCCAGACGGCGCCAGCAATCAGCCCCAGCATTTT.

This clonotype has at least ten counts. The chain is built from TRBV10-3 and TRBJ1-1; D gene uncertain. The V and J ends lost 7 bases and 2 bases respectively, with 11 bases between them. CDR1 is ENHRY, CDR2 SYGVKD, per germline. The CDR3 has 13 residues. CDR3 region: CAIKDDFNTEAFF. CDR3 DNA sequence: TGTGCCATCAAGGACGACTTTAACACTGAAGCTTTCTTT.

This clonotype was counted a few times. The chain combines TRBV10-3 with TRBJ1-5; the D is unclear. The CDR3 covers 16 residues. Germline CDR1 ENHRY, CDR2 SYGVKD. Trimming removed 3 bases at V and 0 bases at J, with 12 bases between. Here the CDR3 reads CAISDREENSNQPQHF. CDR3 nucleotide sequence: TGTGCCATCAGTGATCGGGAGGAGAATAGCAATCAGCCCCAGCATTTT.

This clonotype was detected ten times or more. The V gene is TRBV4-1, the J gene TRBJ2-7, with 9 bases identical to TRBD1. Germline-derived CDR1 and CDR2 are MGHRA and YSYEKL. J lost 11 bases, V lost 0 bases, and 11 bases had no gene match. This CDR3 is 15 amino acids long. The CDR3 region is CASSQDLGQGKKEYF. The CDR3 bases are TGCGCCAGCAGCCAAGATCTGGGACAGGGTAAGAAGGAGTACTTC.

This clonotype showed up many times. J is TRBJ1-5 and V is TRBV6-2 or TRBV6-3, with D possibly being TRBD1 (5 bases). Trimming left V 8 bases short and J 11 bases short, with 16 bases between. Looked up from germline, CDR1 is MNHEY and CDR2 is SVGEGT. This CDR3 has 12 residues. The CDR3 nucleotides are TGTGCCAGCCTATCCCAGGGAGACTCCCAGCATTTT. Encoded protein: CASLSQGDSQHF.

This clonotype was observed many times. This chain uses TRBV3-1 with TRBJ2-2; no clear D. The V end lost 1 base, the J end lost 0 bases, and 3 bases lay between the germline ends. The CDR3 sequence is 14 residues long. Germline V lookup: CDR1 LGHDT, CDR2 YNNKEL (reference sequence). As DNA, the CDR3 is TGTGCCAGCAGCCAAGTACCGAACACCGGGGAGCTGTTTTTT. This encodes CASSQVPNTGELFF.

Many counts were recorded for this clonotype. In DNA form, the CDR3 reads TGCAGCGTTGCTAGCAGCACAGATACGCAGTATTTT. It translates to CSVASSTDTQYF. V usage is TRBV29-1 and J usage is TRBJ2-3; D might be TRBD2 (5 bases). Per the germline V gene, CDR1 is SQVTM and CDR2 is ANQGSEA. The CDR3 length is 12 residues. The V end was cut by 4 bases, the J end by 0 bases, with 5 bases between.

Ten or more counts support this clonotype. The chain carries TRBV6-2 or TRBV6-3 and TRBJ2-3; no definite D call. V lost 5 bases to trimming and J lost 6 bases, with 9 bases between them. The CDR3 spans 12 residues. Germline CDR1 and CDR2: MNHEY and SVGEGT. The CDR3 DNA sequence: TGTGCCAGCAGTCCCCTTGGGGATACGCAGTATTTT. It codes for CASSPLGDTQYF.